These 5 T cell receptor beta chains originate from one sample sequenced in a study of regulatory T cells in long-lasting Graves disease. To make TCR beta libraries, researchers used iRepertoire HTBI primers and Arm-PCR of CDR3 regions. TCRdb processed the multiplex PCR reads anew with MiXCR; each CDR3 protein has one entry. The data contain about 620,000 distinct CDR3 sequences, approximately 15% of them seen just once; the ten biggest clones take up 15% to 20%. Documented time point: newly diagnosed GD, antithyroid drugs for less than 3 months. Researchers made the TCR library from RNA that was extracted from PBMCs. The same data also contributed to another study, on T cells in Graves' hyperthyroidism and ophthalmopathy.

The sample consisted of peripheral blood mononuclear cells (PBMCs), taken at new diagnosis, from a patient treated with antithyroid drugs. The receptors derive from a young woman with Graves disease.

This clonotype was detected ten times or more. The CDR3: CASSLDQGSNSPLHF. The CDR3 nucleotides read TGCGCCAGCAGCTTGGACCAGGGGAGTAATTCACCCCTCCACTTT. The V and J genes are TRBV5-1 and TRBJ1-6; a possible D gene is TRBD1 (6 bases). V was cut by 0 bases and J by 6 bases, with 10 bases left in between. Germline CDR1 and CDR2: SGHRS and YFSETQ. This CDR3 has 15 residues.

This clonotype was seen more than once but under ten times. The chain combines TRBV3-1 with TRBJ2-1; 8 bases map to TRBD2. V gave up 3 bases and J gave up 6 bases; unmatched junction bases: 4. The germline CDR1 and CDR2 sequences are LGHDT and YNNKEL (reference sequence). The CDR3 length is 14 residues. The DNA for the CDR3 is TGTGCCAGCAGCCACGCTAGCGGGCTCAATGAGCAGTTCTTC. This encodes CASSHASGLNEQFF.

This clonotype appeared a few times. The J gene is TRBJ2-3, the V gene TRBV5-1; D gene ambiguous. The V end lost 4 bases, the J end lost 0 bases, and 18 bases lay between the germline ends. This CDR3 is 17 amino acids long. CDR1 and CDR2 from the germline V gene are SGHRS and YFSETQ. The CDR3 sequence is CASSPFEVLGSTDTQYF. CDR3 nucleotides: TGCGCCAGCAGCCCATTTGAGGTCCTAGGCAGCACAGATACGCAGTATTTT.

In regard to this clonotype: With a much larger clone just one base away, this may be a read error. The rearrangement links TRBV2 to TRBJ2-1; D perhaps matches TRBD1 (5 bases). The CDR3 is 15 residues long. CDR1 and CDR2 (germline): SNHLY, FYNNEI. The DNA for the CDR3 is TGTACCAGCAGCGACAGCAGGGAACTCTACAATGAGCAGTTCTTC. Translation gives CTSSDSRELYNEQFF. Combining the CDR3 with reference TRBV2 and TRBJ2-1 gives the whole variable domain EPEVTQTPSHQVTQMGQEVILRCVPISNHLYFYWYRQILGQKVEFLVSFYNNEISEKSEIFDDQFSVERPDGSNFTLKIRSTKLEDSAMYFCTSSDSRELYNEQFFGPGTRLTVL.

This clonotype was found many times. Here the CDR3 reads CASSPFAGPPYEQYF. CDR3 coding DNA: TGTGCCAGCAGCCCCTTCGCAGGGCCCCCTTACGAGCAGTACTTC. This chain uses TRBV7-3 with TRBJ2-7, with TRBD1 as a possible D gene (5 bases). There are 15 residues in the CDR3. V was pared by 5 bases and J by 4 bases, with 18 bases between. From germline, CDR1 is SGHTA and CDR2 FQGTGA. Variable domain in full (rest from reference TRBV7-3 and TRBJ2-7): GAGVSQTPSNKVTEKGKYVELRCDPISGHTALYWYRQSLGQGPEFLIYFQGTGAADDSGLPNDRFFAVRPEGSVSTLKIQRTERGDSAVYLCASSPFAGPPYEQYFGPGTRLTVT.